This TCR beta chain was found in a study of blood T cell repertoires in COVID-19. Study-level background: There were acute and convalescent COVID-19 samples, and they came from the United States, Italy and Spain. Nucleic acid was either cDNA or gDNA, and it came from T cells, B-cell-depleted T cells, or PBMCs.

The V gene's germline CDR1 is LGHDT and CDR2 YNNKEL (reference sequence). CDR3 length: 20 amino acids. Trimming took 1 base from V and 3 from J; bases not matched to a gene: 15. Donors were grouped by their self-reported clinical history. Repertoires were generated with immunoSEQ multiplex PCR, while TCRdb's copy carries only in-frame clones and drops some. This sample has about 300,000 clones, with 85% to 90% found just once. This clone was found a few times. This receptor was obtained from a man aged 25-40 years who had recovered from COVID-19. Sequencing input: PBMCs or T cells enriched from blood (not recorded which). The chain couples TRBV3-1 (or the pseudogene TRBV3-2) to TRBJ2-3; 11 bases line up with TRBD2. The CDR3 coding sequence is TGTGCCAGCAGCCAAGCTCTAACTAGCGGGAGAAGGAAAGGTACAGATACGCAGTATTTT. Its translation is CASSQALTSGRRKGTDTQYF.